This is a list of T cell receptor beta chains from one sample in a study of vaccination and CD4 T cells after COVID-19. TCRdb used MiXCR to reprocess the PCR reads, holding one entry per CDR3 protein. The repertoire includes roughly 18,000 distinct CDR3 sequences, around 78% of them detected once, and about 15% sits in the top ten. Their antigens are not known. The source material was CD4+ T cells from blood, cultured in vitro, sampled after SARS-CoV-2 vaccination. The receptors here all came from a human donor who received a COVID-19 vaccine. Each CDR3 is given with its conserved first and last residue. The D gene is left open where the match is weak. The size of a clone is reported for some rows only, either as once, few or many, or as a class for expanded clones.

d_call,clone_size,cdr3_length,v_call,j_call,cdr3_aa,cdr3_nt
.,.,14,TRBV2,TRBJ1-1,CASSDQQGNPEAFF,TGTGCCAGCAGTGATCAACAGGGTAACCCTGAAGCTTTCTTT
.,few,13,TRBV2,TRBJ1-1,CASSQEGVTEAFF,TGTGCCAGCAGCCAAGAAGGGGTTACTGAAGCTTTCTTT
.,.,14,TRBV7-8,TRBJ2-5,CASVGLRGQETQYF,TGTGCCAGTGTAGGACTAAGGGGACAAGAGACCCAGTACTTC
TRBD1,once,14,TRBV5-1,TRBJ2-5,CASNTRTGEETQYF,TGCGCCAGCAATACCAGGACAGGGGAGGAGACCCAGTACTTC
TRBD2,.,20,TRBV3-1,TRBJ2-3,CASSQSLAGGQRSGTDTQYF,TGTGCCAGCAGCCAATCCTTAGCGGGGGGGCAACGTTCTGGCACAGATACGCAGTATTTT
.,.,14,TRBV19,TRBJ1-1,CASSPTRPSTEAFF,TGTGCCAGTAGTCCGACACGGCCCTCAACTGAAGCTTTCTTT
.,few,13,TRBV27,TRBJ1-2,CASSFSGKHGYTF,TGTGCCAGCAGTTTTTCCGGAAAACATGGCTACACCTTC
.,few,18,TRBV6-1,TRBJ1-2,CASRRTAGQPTSNYGYTF,TGTGCCAGCAGGAGAACAGCTGGACAGCCAACTTCTAACTATGGCTACACCTTC
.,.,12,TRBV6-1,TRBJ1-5,CASSPANQPQHF,TGTGCCAGCAGTCCCGCGAATCAGCCCCAGCATTTT
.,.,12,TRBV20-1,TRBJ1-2,CSALGFQVGYTF,TGCAGTGCTCTAGGATTCCAGGTTGGCTACACCTTC
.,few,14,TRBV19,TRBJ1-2,CASSIDRIGYGYTF,TGTGCCAGTAGTATAGATCGAATCGGCTATGGCTACACCTTC
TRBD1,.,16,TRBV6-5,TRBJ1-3,CASSYGAGGPGNTIYF,TGTGCCAGCAGTTACGGTGCAGGGGGTCCTGGAAACACCATATATTTT
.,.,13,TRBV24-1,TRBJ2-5,CATSDGWKETQYF,TGTGCCACCAGTGACGGATGGAAAGAGACCCAGTACTTC
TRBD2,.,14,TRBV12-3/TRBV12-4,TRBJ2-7,CASSRLAGAYEQYF,TGTGCCAGCAGTCGACTAGCGGGGGCGTACGAGCAGTACTTC
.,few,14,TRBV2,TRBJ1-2,CASSGTITGNGYTF,TGTGCCAGCAGTGGAACAATAACAGGGAATGGCTACACCTTC
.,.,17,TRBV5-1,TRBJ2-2,CASSLGGRSFLTGELFF,TGCGCCAGCAGCTTGGGGGGCAGATCCTTCCTCACCGGGGAGCTGTTTTTT
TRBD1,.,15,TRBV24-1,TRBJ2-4,CATSDPQTGVDIQYF,TGTGCCACCAGTGATCCTCAGACAGGGGTGGACATTCAGTACTTC
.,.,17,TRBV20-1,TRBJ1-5,CSARGIQAGVSNQPQHF,TGCAGTGCTAGAGGGATCCAGGCAGGGGTTAGCAATCAGCCCCAGCATTTT
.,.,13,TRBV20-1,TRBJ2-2,CSARDSHTGELFF,TGCAGTGCTAGGGACAGCCACACCGGGGAGCTGTTTTTT
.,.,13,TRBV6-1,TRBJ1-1,CASTRTVNTEAFF,TGTGCCAGCACTAGGACAGTGAACACTGAAGCTTTCTTT
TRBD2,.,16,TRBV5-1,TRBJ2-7,CASSVPSGGRSYELYF,TGCGCCAGCAGCGTCCCTAGCGGGGGGAGATCCTACGAGCTGTACTTC
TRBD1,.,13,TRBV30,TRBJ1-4,CAWGGQLNEKLFF,TGTGCCTGGGGGGGACAGCTTAATGAAAAACTGTTTTTT
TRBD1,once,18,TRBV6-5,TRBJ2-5,CASSYSGATDRVQETQYF,TGTGCCAGCAGTTACTCCGGTGCCACGGACAGGGTTCAAGAGACCCAGTACTTC
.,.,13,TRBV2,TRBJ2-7,CASKRDWGYEQYF,TGTGCCAGCAAACGGGATTGGGGGTACGAGCAGTACTTC
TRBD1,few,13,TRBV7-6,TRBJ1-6,CASSSTGDSPLHF,TGTGCCAGCAGCTCGACAGGGGATTCACCCCTCCACTTT
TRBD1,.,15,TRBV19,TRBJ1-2,CASSAQIQGAGGYTF,TGTGCCAGTAGTGCCCAAATACAGGGGGCTGGAGGCTACACCTTC
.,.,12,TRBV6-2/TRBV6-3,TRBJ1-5,CASGESNQPQHF,TGTGCCAGCGGGGAATCAAATCAGCCCCAGCATTTT
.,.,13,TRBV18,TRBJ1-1,CASSSVSNTEAFF,TGTGCCAGCTCCAGTGTATCGAACACTGAAGCTTTCTTT
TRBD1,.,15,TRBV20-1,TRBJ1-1,CSASDRGQSSTEAFF,TGCAGTGCTAGCGACAGGGGGCAGAGTAGCACTGAAGCTTTCTTT
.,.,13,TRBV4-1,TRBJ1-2,CASSQEGNYGYTF,TGTGCCAGCAGCCAAGAGGGCAACTATGGCTACACCTTC
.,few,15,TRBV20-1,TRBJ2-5,CSARVPGGTQETQYF,TGCAGTGCTAGAGTGCCAGGGGGGACCCAAGAGACCCAGTACTTC
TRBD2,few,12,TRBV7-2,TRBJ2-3,CASSQIAGTQYF,TGTGCCAGCAGCCAAATAGCGGGTACGCAGTATTTT
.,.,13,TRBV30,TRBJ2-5,CAWKSWVGETQYF,TGTGCCTGGAAATCCTGGGTTGGGGAGACCCAGTACTTC
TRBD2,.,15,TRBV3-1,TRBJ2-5,CASSQQRGFQETQYF,TGTGCCAGCAGCCAGCAGCGGGGGTTCCAAGAGACCCAGTACTTC
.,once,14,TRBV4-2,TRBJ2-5,CASSQTGNQETQYF,TGTGCCAGCAGCCAAACGGGAAATCAAGAGACCCAGTACTTC
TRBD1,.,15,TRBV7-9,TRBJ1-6,CASVQGTGNNSPLHF,TGTGCCAGCGTTCAAGGGACAGGCAATAATTCACCCCTCCACTTT
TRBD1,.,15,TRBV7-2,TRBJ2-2,CASNPRGLNTGELFF,TGTGCCAGCAACCCCAGGGGGCTGAACACCGGGGAGCTGTTTTTT
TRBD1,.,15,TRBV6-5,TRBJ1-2,CASSYTGTGVTGYTF,TGTGCCAGCAGCTACACCGGGACAGGGGTGACTGGCTACACCTTC
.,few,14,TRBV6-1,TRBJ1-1,CASSEEVRGTEAFF,TGTGCCAGCAGTGAAGAGGTAAGGGGCACTGAAGCTTTCTTT
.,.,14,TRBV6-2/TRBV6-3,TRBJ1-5,CASSGLAPNQPQHF,TGTGCCAGCAGTGGTCTAGCACCTAATCAGCCCCAGCATTTT
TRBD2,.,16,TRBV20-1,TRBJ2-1,CSATAQRGAFYNEQFF,TGCAGTGCTACCGCGCAGCGGGGGGCTTTTTACAATGAGCAGTTCTTC
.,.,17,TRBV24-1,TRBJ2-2,CATSDRGSKSNTGELFF,TGTGCCACCAGTGATCGGGGCTCCAAATCGAACACCGGGGAGCTGTTTTTT
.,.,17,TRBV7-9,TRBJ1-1,CASSATWSEGGITEAFF,TGTGCCAGCAGCGCTACGTGGAGCGAGGGGGGGATCACTGAAGCTTTCTTT
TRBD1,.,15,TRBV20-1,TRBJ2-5,CSANPGTGESETQYF,TGCAGTGCAAACCCCGGGACAGGGGAATCTGAGACCCAGTACTTC
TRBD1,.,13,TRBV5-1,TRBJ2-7,CASRTGGYNEQYF,TGCGCCAGCCGGACAGGGGGCTACAACGAGCAGTACTTC
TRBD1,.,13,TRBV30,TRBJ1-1,CARSLRGDTEAFF,TGTGCCCGTAGTCTCAGGGGGGACACTGAAGCTTTCTTT
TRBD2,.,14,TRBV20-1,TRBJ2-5,CSAGSGGQGETQYF,TGCAGTGCTGGGAGCGGGGGCCAGGGGGAGACCCAGTACTTC
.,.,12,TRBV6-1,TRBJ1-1,CASWEGYTEAFF,TGTGCCAGCTGGGAGGGGTACACTGAAGCTTTCTTT
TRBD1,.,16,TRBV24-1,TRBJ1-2,CATSDSRGEANYGYTF,TGTGCCACCAGTGATTCCAGGGGGGAGGCTAACTATGGCTACACCTTC
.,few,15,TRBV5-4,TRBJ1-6,CASSSGTSGNSPLHF,TGTGCCAGCAGCTCCGGGACATCAGGGAATTCACCCCTCCACTTT
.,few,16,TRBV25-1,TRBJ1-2,CASTQAGGKQNYGYTF,TGTGCCAGCACCCAGGCTGGGGGCAAGCAAAACTATGGCTACACCTTC
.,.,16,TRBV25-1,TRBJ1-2,CASSHLGQAANYGYTF,TGTGCCAGCAGTCACCTCGGGCAGGCCGCTAACTATGGCTACACCTTC
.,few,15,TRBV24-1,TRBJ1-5,CATSDRDGSNQPQHF,TGTGCCACCAGTGACCGGGACGGTAGCAATCAGCCCCAGCATTTT
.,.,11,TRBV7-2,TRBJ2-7,CASRGAYEQYF,TGTGCCAGCAGGGGCGCCTACGAGCAGTACTTC
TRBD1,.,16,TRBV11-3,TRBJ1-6,CASSSRDRGLNSPLHF,TGTGCCAGCAGCTCCCGAGACAGGGGGCTCAATTCACCCCTCCACTTT